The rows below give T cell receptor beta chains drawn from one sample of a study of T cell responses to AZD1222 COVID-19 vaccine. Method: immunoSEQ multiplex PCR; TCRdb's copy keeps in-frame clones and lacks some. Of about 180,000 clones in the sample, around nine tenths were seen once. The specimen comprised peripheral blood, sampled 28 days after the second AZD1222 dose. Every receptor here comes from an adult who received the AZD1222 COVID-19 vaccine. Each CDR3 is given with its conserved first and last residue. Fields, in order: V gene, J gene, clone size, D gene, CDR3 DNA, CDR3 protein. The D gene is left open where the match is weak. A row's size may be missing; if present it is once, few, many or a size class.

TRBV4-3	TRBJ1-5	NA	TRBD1	TGCGCCAGCAGCCAGGGTACAGGGGTTGGGGATCAGCCCCAGCATTTT	CASSQGTGVGDQPQHF
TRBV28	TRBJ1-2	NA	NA	TGTGCCAGCAGTTTATTACGGGGAGTCGACTATGGCTACACCTTC	CASSLLRGVDYGYTF
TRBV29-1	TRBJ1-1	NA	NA	TGCAGCGCTGGACGGCTGAACACTGAAGCTTTCTTT	CSAGRLNTEAFF
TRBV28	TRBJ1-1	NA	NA	TGTGCCAGCAGTTTTCAGGGCTCCACTGAAGCTTTCTTT	CASSFQGSTEAFF
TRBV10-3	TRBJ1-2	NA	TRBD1	TGTGCCATCAGTCTCGGACAGGCGACCTATGGCTACACCTTC	CAISLGQATYGYTF
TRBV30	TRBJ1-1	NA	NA	TGTGCCTGGAGCCCCCTTTACGCGAACACTGAAGCTTTCTTT	CAWSPLYANTEAFF
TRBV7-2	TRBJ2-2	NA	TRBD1	TGTGCCAGCAGCTTGGACAGGGGGAACGGGGAGCTGTTTTTT	CASSLDRGNGELFF
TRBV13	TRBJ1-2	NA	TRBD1	TGTGCCAGCAGCTTAGGCGATGGAAAGGGACAGGGCGACTATGGCTACACCTTC	CASSLGDGKGQGDYGYTF
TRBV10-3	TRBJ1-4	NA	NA	TGTGCCATCAGTGACACGAAGGGGGCAACTAATGAAAAACTGTTTTTT	CAISDTKGATNEKLFF
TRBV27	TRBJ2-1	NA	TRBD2	TGTGCCAGCAGTAAACCGGGACTAGCGGGAGGGAAGGGGGATGAGCAGTTCTTC	CASSKPGLAGGKGDEQFF
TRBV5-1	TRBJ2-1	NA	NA	TGCGCCAGCAGCCTCGATCTAGGGTCTCCCTACAATGAGCAGTTCTTC	CASSLDLGSPYNEQFF
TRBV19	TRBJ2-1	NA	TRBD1	TGTGCCAGTAGTCGGGGACCGGGACAGCATGAGCAGTTCTTC	CASSRGPGQHEQFF
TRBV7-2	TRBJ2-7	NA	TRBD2	TGTGCCAGCAGCCGTCCGGGACTAGATGGTAAGGAGCAGTACTTC	CASSRPGLDGKEQYF
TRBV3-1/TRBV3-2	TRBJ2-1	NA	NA	TGTGCCAGCAGCCAAGGGTTTGGGAAGGCCCACAATGAGCAGTTCTTC	CASSQGFGKAHNEQFF
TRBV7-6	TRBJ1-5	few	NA	TGTGCCAGCAGCTCCCGAAGGGGGGGTCAAACCCCCAATCAGCCCCAGCATTTT	CASSSRRGGQTPNQPQHF
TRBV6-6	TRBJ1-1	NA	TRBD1	TGTGCCAGCAGGCCAGGTCTCGCAGGGGGGACTGAAGCTTTCTTT	CASRPGLAGGTEAFF
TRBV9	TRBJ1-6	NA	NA	TGTGCCAGCAGCGTAGGAGCCTATAATTCACCCCTCCACTTT	CASSVGAYNSPLHF